A single sample is the source of the 4 T cell receptor beta chains below, sequenced in a study of blood T cell repertoires in COVID-19. Profiled with immunoSEQ multiplex PCR; TCRdb holds only in-frame clones, not every one. The sample has about half a million clones; roughly nine tenths are singletons. Sequencing input: PBMCs or T cells enriched from blood (not recorded which). These receptors all come from a woman aged 60-75 years who had recovered from COVID-19.

The chain uses TRBV29-1 and TRBJ1-1; TRBD1 matches 8 bases. This CDR3 comprises 11 residues. Germline CDR1 reads SQVTM; CDR2 reads ANQGSEA. Trimming removed 7 bases from V and 4 bases from J; junction bases left unmatched: 2. CDR3 nucleotides: TGCAGCGCAGACAGGGGCACTGAAGCTTTCTTT. Amino acid sequence: CSADRGTEAFF. The variable domain in full, with the rest retrieved from reference TRBV29-1 and TRBJ1-1, is SAVISQKPSRDICQRGTSLTIQCQVDSQVTMMFWYRQQPGQSLTLIATANQGSEATYESGFVIDKFPISRPNLTFSTLTVSNMSPEDSSIYLCSADRGTEAFFGQGTRLTVV.

This chain joins TRBV11-2 and TRBJ2-2, with D unclear. The CDR3 covers 13 residues. Trimming removed 2 bases from V and 4 bases from J, with 5 bases in between. Germline V gene sequence: CDR1 SGHAT, CDR2 FQNNGV. This CDR3 is CASSLIITGELFF. CDR3 DNA: TGTGCCAGCAGCTTAATTATCACCGGGGAGCTGTTTTTT.

The genes are TRBV6-5 and TRBJ2-2; 8 positions match TRBD1. The J segment lost 3 bases and the V segment lost 6 bases, leaving 6 bases of the junction unmatched. The CDR3 is made up of 15 amino acids. Germline CDR1 MNHEY, CDR2 SVGAGI. The CDR3 protein is CASRTAQGDTGELFF. The DNA of the CDR3 is TGTGCCAGCAGGACCGCACAGGGGGACACCGGGGAGCTGTTTTTT.

The chain employs TRBV21-1 and TRBJ2-3; the table's D call TRBD2 went unverified against the DNA. TRBV21-1 is a pseudogene. The CDR3 extends over 17 amino acids. CDR3 in DNA: TGTGCCAGCAGGGAAAACGACGAAGTTCCACGGGGAGATACGCAGTATTTT. Its translation is CASRENDEVPRGDTQYF.